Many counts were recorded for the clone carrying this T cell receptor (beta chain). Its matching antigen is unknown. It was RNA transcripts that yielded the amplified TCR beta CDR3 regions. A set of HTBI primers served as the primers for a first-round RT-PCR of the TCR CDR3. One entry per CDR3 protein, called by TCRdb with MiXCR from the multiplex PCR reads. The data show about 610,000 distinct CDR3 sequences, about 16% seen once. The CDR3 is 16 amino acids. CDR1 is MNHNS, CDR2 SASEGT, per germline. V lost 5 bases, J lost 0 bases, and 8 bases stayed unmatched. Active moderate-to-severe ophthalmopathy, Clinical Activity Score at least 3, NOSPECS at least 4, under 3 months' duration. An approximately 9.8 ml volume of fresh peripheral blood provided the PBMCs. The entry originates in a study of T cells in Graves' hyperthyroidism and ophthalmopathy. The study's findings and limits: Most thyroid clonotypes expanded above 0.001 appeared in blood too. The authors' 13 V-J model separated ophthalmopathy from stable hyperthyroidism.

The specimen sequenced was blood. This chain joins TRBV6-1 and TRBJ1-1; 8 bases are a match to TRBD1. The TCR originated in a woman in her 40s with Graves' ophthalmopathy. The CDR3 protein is CASSPRTGMLNTEAFF. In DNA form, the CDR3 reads TGTGCCAGCAGTCCTCGGACAGGGATGCTGAACACTGAAGCTTTCTTT.